The clone carrying this TCR beta chain was seen only a few times. Its antigen is unknown. The J segment lost 2 bases and the V segment lost 10 bases, leaving 12 bases of the junction unmatched. The V gene's germline CDR1 is ENHRY and CDR2 SYGVKD. This CDR3 spans 15 amino acids. This sample was included in a study of beta chain features in type 1 diabetes. Of the isolated RNA, all was reverse transcribed, and so the sequenced material was expressed TCRB transcripts. Sequenced by immunoSEQ multiplex PCR; TCRdb stores in-frame clones only, minus some. The sample holds hundreds of thousands of clones, around 15% seen once. Study-wide results and caveats: There was no resolution here of whether HLA type influences TCRB rearrangement. Significant though moderate, a shortening of TCRB CDR3s appeared in all four CD4+ subsets of Type 1 diabetes patients.

The sequence derives from a man aged 18 to 30 with type 1 diabetes. The V call is TRBV10-3, the J call TRBJ2-3; 7 nucleotides match TRBD2. Sequencing was performed on naive CD4+ T cells from blood. CDR3 DNA sequence: TGTGCCACCGCCGTCCGGGACTACCCCACAGATACGCAGTATTTT. It specifies CATAVRDYPTDTQYF.